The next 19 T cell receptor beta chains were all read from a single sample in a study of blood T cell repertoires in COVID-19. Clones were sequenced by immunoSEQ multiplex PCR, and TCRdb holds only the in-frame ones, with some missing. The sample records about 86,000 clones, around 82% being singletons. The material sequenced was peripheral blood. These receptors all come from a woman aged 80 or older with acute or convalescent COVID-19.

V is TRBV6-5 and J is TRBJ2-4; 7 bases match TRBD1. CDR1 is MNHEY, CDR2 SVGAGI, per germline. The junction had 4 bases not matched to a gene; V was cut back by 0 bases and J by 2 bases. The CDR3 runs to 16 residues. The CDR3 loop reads CASSYSRQGTKNIQYF. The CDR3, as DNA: TGTGCCAGCAGTTACTCCCGACAGGGCACCAAAAACATTCAGTACTTC.

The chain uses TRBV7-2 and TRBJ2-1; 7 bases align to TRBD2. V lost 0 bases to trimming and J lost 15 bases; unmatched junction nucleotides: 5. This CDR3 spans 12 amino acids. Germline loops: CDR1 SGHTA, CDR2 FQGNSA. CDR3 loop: CASSLAGGSRFF. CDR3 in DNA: TGTGCCAGCAGCTTAGCGGGCGGGAGTCGGTTCTTC. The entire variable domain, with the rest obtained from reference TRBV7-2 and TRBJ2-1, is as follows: GAGVSQSPSNKVTEKGKDVELRCDPISGHTALYWYRQSLGQGLEFLIYFQGNSAPDKSGLPSDRFSAERTGGSVSTLTIQRTQQEDSAVYLCASSLAGGSRFFGPGTRLTVL.

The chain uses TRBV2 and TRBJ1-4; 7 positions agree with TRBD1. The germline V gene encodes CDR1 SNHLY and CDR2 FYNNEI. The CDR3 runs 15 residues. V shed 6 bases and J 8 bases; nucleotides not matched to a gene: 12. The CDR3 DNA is TGTGCCAGCAGGCCGGGAGACAGGGCGGGGGAAAAACTGTTTTTT. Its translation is CASRPGDRAGEKLFF.

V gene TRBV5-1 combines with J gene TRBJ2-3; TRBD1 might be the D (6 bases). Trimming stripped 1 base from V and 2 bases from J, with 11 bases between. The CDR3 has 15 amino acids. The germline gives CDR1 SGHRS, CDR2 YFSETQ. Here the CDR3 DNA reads TGCGCCAGCAGCTTGTCCGGGACACTCACAGATACGCAGTATTTT. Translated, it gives CASSLSGTLTDTQYF.

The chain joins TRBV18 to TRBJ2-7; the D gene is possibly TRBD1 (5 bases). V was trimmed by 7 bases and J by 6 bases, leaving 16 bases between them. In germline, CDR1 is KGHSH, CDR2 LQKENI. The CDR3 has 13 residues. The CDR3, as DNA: TGTGCCAGCTTAATTACAGGAATCCCCGAGCAGTACTTC. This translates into CASLITGIPEQYF.

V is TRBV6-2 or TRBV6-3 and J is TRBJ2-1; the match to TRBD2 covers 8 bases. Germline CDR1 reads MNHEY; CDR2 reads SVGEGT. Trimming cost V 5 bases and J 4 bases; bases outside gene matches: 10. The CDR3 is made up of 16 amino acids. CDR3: CASSTGSGGLYNEQFF. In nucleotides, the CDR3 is TGTGCCAGCAGTACCGGGAGCGGGGGCCTGTACAATGAGCAGTTCTTC.

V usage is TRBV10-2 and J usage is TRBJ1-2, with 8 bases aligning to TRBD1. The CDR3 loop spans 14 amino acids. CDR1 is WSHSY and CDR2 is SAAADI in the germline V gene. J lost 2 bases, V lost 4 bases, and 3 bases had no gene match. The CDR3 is CASSAGGPNYGYTF. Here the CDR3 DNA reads TGCGCCAGCAGTGCAGGGGGCCCAAACTATGGCTACACCTTC.

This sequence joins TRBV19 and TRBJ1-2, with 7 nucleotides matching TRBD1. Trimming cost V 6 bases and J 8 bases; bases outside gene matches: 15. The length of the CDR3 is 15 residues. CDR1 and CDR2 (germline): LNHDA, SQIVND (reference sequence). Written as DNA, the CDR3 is TGTGCCAGTAGCCCAAGGGGACGGAGGGGGCTCGGCTACACCTTC. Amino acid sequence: CASSPRGRRGLGYTF.

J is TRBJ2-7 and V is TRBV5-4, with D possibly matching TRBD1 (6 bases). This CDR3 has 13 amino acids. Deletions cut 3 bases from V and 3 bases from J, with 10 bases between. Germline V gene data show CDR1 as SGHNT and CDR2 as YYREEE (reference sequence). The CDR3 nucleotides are TGTGCCAGCAGCTCCCGACAGGTCTACGAGCAGTACTTC. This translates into CASSSRQVYEQYF.

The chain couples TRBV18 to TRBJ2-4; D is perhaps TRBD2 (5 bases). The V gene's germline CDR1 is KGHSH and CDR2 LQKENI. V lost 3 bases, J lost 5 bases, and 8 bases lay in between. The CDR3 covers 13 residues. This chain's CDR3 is CASSPSRENIQYF. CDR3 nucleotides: TGTGCCAGCTCACCTTCGAGGGAAAACATTCAGTACTTC.

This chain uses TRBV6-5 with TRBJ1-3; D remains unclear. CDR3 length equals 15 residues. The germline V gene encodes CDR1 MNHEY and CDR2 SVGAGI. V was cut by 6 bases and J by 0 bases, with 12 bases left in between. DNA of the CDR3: TGTGCCAGCAGCCTAGACGTAAGCTCTGGAAACACCATATATTTT. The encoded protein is CASSLDVSSGNTIYF.

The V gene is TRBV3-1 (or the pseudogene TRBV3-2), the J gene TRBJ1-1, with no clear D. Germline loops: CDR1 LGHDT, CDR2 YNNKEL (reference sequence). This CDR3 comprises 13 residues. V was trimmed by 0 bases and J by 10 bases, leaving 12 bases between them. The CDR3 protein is CASSQEHESRAFF. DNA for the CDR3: TGTGCCAGCAGCCAAGAGCATGAATCTAGAGCTTTCTTT.

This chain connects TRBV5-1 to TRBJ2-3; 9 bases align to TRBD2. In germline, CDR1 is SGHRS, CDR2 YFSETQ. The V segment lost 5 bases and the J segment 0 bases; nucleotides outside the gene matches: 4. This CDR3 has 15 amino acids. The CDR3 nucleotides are TGCGCCAGCAGAGTAGGACTAGCGAGCACAGATACGCAGTATTTT. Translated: CASRVGLASTDTQYF.

The CDR3 bases are TGTGCCAGCAGCGGGACAGGGAGTCAGCCCCAGCATTTT. Encoded protein: CASSGTGSQPQHF. V gene TRBV3-1 (or the pseudogene TRBV3-2) combines with J gene TRBJ1-5, with 9 bases lining up with TRBD1. The CDR3 totals 13 residues. V was pared by 5 bases and J by 6 bases, with 2 bases of the junction left unmatched. CDR1 and CDR2 from the germline V gene are LGHDT and YNNKEL (reference sequence).

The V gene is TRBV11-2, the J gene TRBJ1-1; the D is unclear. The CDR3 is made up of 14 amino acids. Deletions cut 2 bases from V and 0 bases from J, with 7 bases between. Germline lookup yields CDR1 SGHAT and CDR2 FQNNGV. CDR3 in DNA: TGTGCCAGCAGCTTATCCCGGGTGAACACTGAAGCTTTCTTT. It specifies CASSLSRVNTEAFF.

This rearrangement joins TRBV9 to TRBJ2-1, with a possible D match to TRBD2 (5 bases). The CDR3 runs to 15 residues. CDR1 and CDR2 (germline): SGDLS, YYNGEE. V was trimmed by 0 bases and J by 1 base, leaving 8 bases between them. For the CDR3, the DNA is TGTGCCAGCAGCGTAGGGAGGTTGTCCTACAATGAGCAGTTCTTC. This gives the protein CASSVGRLSYNEQFF.

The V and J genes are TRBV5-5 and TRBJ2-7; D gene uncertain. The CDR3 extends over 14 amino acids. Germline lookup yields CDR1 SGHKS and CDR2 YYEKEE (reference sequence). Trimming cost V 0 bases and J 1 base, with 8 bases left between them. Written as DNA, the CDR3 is TGTGCCAGCAGCTTGGTTTCCGGGTCCTACGAGCAGTACTTC. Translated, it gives CASSLVSGSYEQYF.

The CDR3 here is CASSATGGSYEQYF. Here the CDR3 DNA reads TGTGCCAGCAGTGCAACGGGGGGGTCCTACGAGCAGTACTTC. The V call is TRBV6-4, the J call TRBJ2-7; 8 nucleotides align to TRBD2. The V gene's germline CDR1 is MRHNA and CDR2 SNTAGT. The CDR3 consists of 14 residues. V trimming: 4 bases; J trimming: 1 base; junction bases outside the gene matches: 3.

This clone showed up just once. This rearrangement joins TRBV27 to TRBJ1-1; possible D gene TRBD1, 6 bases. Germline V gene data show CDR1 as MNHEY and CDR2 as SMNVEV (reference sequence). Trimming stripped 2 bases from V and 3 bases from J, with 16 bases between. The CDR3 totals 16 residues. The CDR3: CASSLAAYRDDTEAFF. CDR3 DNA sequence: TGTGCCAGCAGTTTAGCCGCCTACAGGGATGACACTGAAGCTTTCTTT.